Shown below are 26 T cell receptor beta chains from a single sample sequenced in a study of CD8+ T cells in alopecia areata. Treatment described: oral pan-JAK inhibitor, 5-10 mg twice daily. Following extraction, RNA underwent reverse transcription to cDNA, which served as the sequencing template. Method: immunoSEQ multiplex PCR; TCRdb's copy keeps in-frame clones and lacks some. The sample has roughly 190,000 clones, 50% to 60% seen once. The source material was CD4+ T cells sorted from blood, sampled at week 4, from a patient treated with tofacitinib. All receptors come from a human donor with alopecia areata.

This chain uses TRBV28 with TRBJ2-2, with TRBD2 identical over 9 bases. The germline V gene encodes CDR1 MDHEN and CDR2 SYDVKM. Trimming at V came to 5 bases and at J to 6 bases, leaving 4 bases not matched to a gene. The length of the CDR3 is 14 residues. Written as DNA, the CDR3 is TGTGCCAGCAGTCCGACTAGCGGTCCCGGGGAGCTGTTTTTT. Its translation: CASSPTSGPGELFF. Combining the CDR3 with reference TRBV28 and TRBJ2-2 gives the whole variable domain DVKVTQSSRYLVKRTGEKVFLECVQDMDHENMFWYRQDPGLGLRLIYFSYDVKMKEKGDIPEGYSVSREKKERFSLILESASTNQTSMYLCASSPTSGPGELFFGEGSRLTVL.

CDR3 sequence (DNA): TGTGCCAGCAGCTTAGTAGCGGGGAGCTCCTACAATGAGCAGTTCTTC. Translated, it gives CASSLVAGSSYNEQFF. The chain uses TRBV7-2 and TRBJ2-1, with 8 bases lining up with TRBD2. Germline CDR1 and CDR2: SGHTA and FQGNSA. There are 16 residues in the CDR3. Unmatched junction bases numbered 2, after V lost 1 base and J lost 0 bases.

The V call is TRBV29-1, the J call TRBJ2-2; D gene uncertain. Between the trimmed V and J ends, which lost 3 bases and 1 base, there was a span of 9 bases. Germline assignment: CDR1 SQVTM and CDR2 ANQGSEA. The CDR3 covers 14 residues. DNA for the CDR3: TGCAGCGTTGAGGCCCAAATGAACACCGGGGAGCTGTTTTTT. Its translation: CSVEAQMNTGELFF.

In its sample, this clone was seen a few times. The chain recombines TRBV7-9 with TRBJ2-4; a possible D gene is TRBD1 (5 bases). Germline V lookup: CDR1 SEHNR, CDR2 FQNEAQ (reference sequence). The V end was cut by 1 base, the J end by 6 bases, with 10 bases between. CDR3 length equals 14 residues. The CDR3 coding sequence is TGTGCCAGCAGCTTAGGTGGGGCCGGAAACATTCAGTACTTC. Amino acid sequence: CASSLGGAGNIQYF.

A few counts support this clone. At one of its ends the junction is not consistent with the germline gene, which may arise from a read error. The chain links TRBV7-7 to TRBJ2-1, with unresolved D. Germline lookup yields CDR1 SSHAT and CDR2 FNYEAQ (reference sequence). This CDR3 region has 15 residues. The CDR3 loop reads CASSLFLGNYNEQFF. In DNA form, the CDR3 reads TGTGCTAGCAGCTTATTCTTAGGGAATTACAATGAGCAGTTCTTC.

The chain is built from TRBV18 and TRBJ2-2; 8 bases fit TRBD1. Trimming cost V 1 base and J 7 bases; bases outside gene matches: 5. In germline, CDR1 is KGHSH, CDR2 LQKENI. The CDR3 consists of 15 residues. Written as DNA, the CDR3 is TGTGCCAGCTCACCACGACAGGGGATTGGCGGGGAGCTGTTTTTT. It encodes CASSPRQGIGGELFF.

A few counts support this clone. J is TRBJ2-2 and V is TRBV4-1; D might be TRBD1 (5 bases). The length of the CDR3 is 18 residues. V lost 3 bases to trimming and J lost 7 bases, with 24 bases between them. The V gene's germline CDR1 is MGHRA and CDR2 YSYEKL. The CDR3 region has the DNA TGCGCCAGCAGCCAGGCCCTGGGGCAAAATCCTATAGACGGGGAGCTGTTTTTT. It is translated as CASSQALGQNPIDGELFF.

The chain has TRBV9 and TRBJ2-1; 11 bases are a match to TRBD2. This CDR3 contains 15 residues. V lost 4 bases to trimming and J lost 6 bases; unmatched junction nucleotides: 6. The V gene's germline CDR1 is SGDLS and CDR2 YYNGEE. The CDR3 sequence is CASSSGGLAVNEQFF. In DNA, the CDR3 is TGTGCCAGCAGCAGCGGGGGACTAGCGGTCAATGAGCAGTTCTTC.

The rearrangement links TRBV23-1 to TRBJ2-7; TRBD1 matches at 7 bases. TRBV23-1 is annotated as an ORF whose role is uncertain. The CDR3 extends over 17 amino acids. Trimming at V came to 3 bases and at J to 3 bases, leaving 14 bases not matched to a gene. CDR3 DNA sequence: TGCGCCAGCAGTCACGTAGCCCCCGGGACAGCGGACTACGAGCAGTACTTC. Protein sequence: CASSHVAPGTADYEQYF.

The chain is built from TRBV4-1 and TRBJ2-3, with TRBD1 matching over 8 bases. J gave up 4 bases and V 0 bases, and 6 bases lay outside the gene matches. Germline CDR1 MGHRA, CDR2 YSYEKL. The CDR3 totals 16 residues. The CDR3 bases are TGCGCCAGCAGCCAAGATAGCCAGGGGGCCGCAGATACGCAGTATTTT. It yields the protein CASSQDSQGAADTQYF.

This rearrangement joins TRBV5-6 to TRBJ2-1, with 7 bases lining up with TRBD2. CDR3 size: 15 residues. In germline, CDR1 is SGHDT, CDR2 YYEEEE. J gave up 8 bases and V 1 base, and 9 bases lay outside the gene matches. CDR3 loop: CASSLLVGGIDEQFF. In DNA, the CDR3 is TGTGCCAGCAGCTTGTTGGTGGGAGGGATCGATGAGCAGTTCTTC. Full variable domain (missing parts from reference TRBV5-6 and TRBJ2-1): DAGVTQSPTHLIKTRGQQVTLRCSPKSGHDTVSWYQQALGQGPQFIFQYYEEEERQRGNFPDRFSGHQFPNYSSELNVNALLLGDSALYLCASSLLVGGIDEQFFGPGTRLTVL.

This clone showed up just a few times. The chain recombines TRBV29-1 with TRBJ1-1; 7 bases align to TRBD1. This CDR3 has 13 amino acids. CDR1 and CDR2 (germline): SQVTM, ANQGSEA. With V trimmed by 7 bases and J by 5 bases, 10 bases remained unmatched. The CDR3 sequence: CSDLDRVGTEAFF. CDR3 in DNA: TGCAGCGACCTTGACAGGGTTGGGACTGAAGCTTTCTTT.

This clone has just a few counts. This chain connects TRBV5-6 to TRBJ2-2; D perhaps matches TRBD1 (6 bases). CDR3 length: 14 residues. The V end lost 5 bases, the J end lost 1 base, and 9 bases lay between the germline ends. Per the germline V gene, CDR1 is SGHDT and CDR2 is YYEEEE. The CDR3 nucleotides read TGTGCCAGCAGTATGGGACAGAACACCGGGGAGCTGTTTTTT. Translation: CASSMGQNTGELFF. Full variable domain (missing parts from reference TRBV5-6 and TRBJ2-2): DAGVTQSPTHLIKTRGQQVTLRCSPKSGHDTVSWYQQALGQGPQFIFQYYEEEERQRGNFPDRFSGHQFPNYSSELNVNALLLGDSALYLCASSMGQNTGELFFGEGSRLTVL.

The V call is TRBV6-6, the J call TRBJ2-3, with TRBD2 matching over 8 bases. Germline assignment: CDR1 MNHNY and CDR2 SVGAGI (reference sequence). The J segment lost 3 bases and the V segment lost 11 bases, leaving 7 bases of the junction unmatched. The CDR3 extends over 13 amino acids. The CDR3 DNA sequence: TGTGCCCCCTTAGCGGGAAGAACAGATACGCAGTATTTT. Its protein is CAPLAGRTDTQYF.

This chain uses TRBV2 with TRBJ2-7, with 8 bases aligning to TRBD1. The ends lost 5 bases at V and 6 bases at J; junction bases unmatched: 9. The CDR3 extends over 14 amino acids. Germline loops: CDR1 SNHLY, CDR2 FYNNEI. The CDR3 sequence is CASSLGQGRREQYF. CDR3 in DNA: TGTGCCAGCAGTCTAGGACAGGGAAGGCGCGAGCAGTACTTC.

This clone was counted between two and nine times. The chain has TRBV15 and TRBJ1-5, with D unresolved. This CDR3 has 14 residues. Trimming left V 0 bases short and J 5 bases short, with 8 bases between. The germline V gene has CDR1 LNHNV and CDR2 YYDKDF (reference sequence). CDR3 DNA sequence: TGTGCCACCAGCAGAGATCAGCCCTATCAGCCCCAGCATTTT. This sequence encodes CATSRDQPYQPQHF.

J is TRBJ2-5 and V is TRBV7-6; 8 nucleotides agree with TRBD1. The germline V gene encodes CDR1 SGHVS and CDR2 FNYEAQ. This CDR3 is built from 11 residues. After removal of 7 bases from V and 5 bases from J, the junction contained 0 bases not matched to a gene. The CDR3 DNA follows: TGTGCCAGCAACAGGGGGGAGACCCAGTACTTC. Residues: CASNRGETQYF. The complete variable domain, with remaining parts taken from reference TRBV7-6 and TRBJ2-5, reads GAGVSQSPRYKVTKRGQDVALRCDPISGHVSLYWYRQALGQGPEFLTYFNYEAQQDKSGLPNDRFSAERPEGSISTLTIQRTEQRDSAMYRCASNRGETQYFGPGTRLLVL.

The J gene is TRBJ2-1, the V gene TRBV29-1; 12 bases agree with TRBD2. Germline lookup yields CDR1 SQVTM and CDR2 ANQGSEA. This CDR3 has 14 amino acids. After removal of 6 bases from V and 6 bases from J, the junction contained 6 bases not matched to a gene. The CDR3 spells CSVRLTSGSNEQFF. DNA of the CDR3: TGCAGCGTGAGACTGACTAGCGGGAGCAATGAGCAGTTCTTC.

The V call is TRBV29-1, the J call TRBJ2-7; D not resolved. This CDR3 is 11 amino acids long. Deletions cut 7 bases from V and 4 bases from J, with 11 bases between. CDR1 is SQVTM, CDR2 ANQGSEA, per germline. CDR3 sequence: CSAQIHYEQYF. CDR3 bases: TGCAGCGCACAGATCCATTACGAGCAGTACTTC.

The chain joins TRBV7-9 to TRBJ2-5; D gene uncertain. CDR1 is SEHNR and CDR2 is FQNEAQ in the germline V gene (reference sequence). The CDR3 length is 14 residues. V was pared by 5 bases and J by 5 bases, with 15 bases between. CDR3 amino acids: CASSLGLLRETQYF. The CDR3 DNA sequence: TGTGCCAGCAGCCTTGGCTTACTCCGGGAGACCCAGTACTTC.

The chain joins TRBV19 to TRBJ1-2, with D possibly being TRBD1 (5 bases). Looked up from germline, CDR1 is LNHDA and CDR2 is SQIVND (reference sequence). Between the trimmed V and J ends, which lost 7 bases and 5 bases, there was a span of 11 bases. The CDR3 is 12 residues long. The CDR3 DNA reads TGTGCCAGTAATACAGGATGGTATGGCTACACCTTC. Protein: CASNTGWYGYTF.

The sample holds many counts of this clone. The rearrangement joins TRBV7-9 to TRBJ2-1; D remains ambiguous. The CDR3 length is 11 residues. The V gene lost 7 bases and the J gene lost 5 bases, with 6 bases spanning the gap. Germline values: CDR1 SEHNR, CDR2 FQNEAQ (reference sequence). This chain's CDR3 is CASTLNNEQFF. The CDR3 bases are TGTGCCAGCACCCTCAACAATGAGCAGTTCTTC.

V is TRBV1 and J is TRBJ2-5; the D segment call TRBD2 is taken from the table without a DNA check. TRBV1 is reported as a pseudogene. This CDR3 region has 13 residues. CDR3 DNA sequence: TGCACCAGCAGCCGATCTAGCGAGGGGACCCAGTACTTC. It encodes CTSSRSSEGTQYF.

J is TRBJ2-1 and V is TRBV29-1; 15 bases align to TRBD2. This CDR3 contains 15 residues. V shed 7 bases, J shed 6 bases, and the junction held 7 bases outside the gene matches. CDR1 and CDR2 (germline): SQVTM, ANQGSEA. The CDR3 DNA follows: TGCAGCGCCGCCCGGGGACTAGCGGGGGGCAATGAGCAGTTCTTC. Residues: CSAARGLAGGNEQFF.

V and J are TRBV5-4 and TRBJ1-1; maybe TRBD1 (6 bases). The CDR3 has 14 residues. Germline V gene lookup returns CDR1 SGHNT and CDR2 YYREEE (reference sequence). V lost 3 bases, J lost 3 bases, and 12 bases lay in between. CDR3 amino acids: CASSSTGLDTEAFF. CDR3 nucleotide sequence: TGTGCCAGCAGCTCCACAGGGTTGGACACTGAAGCTTTCTTT.

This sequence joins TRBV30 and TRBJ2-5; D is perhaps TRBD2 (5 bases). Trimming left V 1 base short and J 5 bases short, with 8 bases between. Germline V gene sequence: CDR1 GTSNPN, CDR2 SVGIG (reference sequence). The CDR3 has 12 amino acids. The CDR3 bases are TGTGCCTGGAGTGCTGAGGGCGAGACCCAGTACTTC. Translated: CAWSAEGETQYF.